This entry describes one T cell receptor (beta chain). Antigen: not known. A second about 6 to 11 cycle PCR used barcoded and J-beta primers. One entry per CDR3 protein, called by TCRdb with MiXCR from the 5' RACE reads. The sample carries roughly 720,000 distinct CDR3 sequences, roughly 50% recorded once. This sample was taken from a study of blood T cells in healthy people across ages. Germline-derived CDR1 and CDR2 are SGDLS and YYNGEE. V lost 2 bases and J 5 bases, leaving 11 bases between the germline ends. This CDR3 comprises 13 residues. The study's findings and limits: The fall in TCR beta diversity per million T cells was roughly linear with age.

Specimen: blood. This TCR derives from an older man in good health. The chain combines TRBV9 with TRBJ2-7; possible D gene TRBD2, 5 bases. CDR3 in DNA: TGTGCCAGCAGCGTGACTGGAGGAAACGAGCAGTACTTC. Protein product: CASSVTGGNEQYF.